The 22 T cell receptor beta chains listed next were all sequenced from one sample in a study of lymphopenia after photon versus proton radiotherapy. Data came from immunoSEQ multiplex PCR; TCRdb stores just in-frame clones and leaves some out. The sample carries about 70,000 clones, roughly 92% recorded once. The sample was peripheral blood, taken from a patient treated with photon-based radiotherapy. The receptors originated from a woman between 40 and 55 years old with cholangiocarcinoma.

This clone was picked up a small number of times. This chain links TRBV7-9 with TRBJ1-5, with TRBD1 matching 7 bases. The germline gives CDR1 SEHNR, CDR2 FQNEAQ (reference sequence). The CDR3 loop spans 15 amino acids. Unmatched junction bases numbered 6, after V lost 5 bases and J lost 2 bases. CDR3 sequence (DNA): TGTGCCAGCAGCCCAGACAGGGTGGGCAATCAGCCCCAGCATTTT. It yields the protein CASSPDRVGNQPQHF.

V usage is TRBV5-1 and J usage is TRBJ2-3; 9 nucleotides line up with TRBD2. J gave up 7 bases and V 9 bases, and 12 bases lay outside the gene matches. The CDR3 runs 14 residues. The germline CDR1 and CDR2 sequences are SGHRS and YFSETQ. The CDR3 DNA reads as TGCGCCACCTCATTTAGCGGGAGTATGAATACGCAGTATTTT. This translates into CATSFSGSMNTQYF.

The rearrangement joins TRBV9 to TRBJ2-1; TRBD2 agrees at 14 bases. Unmatched junction bases numbered 3, after V lost 4 bases and J lost 9 bases. The CDR3 runs to 14 residues. Germline CDR1 is SGDLS and CDR2 is YYNGEE. The CDR3 loop reads CASSPGLAGVEQFF. In nucleotides, the CDR3 is TGTGCCAGCAGCCCGGGACTAGCGGGGGTTGAGCAGTTCTTC.

The chain uses TRBV2 and TRBJ2-1; 11 nucleotides agree with TRBD1. The CDR3 spans 15 residues. Germline assignment: CDR1 SNHLY and CDR2 FYNNEI. With V trimmed by 1 base and J by 6 bases, 2 bases remained unmatched. CDR3 sequence (DNA): TGTGCCAGCAGTGAAGGCGGACAGGGGGCCAATGAGCAGTTCTTC. Its protein is CASSEGGQGANEQFF.

The J gene is TRBJ2-7, the V gene TRBV5-1; TRBD1 agrees at 8 bases. CDR1 is SGHRS and CDR2 is YFSETQ in the germline V gene. CDR3 length equals 15 residues. V gave up 4 bases and J gave up 0 bases; unmatched junction bases: 6. The CDR3 nucleotides are TGCGCCAGCAGCCACTCAGGGGGCCCCTCCTACGAGCAGTACTTC. Residues: CASSHSGGPSYEQYF.

The chain is built from TRBV14 and TRBJ2-2; the D is unclear. V lost 1 base and J lost 4, with 16 bases in between. The CDR3 extends over 17 amino acids. Germline values: CDR1 SGHDN, CDR2 FVKESK. CDR3 in DNA: TGTGCCAGCAGCCAAGTGACCGGTTACCCGGGCACCGGGGAGCTGTTTTTT. Residues: CASSQVTGYPGTGELFF.

The rearrangement links TRBV27 to TRBJ2-7, with 9 bases lining up with TRBD1. Germline V gene data show CDR1 as MNHEY and CDR2 as SMNVEV (reference sequence). Trimming removed 6 bases from V and 5 bases from J; junction bases left unmatched: 11. This CDR3 is 15 amino acids long. Here the CDR3 reads CASRQTGGVFDEQYF. The DNA for the CDR3 is TGTGCCAGCAGACAAACAGGGGGCGTCTTCGACGAGCAGTACTTC.

V and J are TRBV4-3 and TRBJ1-2; no firm D call. From germline, CDR1 is LGHNA and CDR2 YSLEER. V lost 1 base, J lost 8 bases, and 5 bases lay in between. This CDR3 has 11 residues. The CDR3 sequence is CASSQGWGYTF. In nucleotides, the CDR3 is TGCGCCAGCAGCCAAGGTTGGGGCTACACCTTC.

The genes are TRBV4-1 and TRBJ2-2; 8 nucleotides agree with TRBD1. After removal of 5 bases from V and 4 bases from J, the junction contained 6 bases not matched to a gene. The CDR3 is 15 amino acids. Per the germline V gene, CDR1 is MGHRA and CDR2 is YSYEKL. The chain's CDR3 is CASSSTTGVTGELFF. The CDR3 DNA sequence: TGCGCCAGCAGCTCTACGACAGGGGTCACCGGGGAGCTGTTTTTT.

The V call is TRBV6-5, the J call TRBJ1-2; 8 bases are shared with TRBD1. In germline, CDR1 is MNHEY, CDR2 SVGAGI. There are 14 residues in the CDR3. V gave up 2 bases and J gave up 3 bases; unmatched junction bases: 2. This CDR3 is CASSYRGQDYGYTF. The CDR3 nucleotides read TGTGCCAGCAGTTACCGGGGACAGGACTATGGCTACACCTTC.

CDR3 loop: CASSLIGSANQPQHF. The CDR3 nucleotides read TGCGCCAGCAGCTTGATCGGCAGTGCAAATCAGCCCCAGCATTTT. V usage is TRBV5-1 and J usage is TRBJ1-5, with no clear D. V lost 1 base, J lost 4 bases, and 12 bases lay in between. From germline, CDR1 is SGHRS and CDR2 YFSETQ. This CDR3 spans 15 amino acids.

The J gene is TRBJ1-5, the V gene TRBV6-6, with D hard to call. V was cut by 4 bases and J by 4 bases, with 11 bases left in between. Looked up from germline, CDR1 is MNHNY and CDR2 is SVGAGI (reference sequence). CDR3 length equals 14 residues. The CDR3 DNA sequence: TGTGCCAGCAGTTCCGCCGGACGAAATCAGCCCCAGCATTTT. Amino acid sequence: CASSSAGRNQPQHF.

The chain has TRBV5-1 and TRBJ2-1, with D unclear. Germline loops: CDR1 SGHRS, CDR2 YFSETQ. V was shortened by 0 bases and J by 7 bases, with 11 bases between the two germline ends. The CDR3 length is 14 residues. CDR3 sequence (DNA): TGCGCCAGCAGCTTGGAGTGGCCGCTTAATGAGCAGTTCTTC. Translation: CASSLEWPLNEQFF.

This clone was recorded only once. This rearrangement joins TRBV6-8 to TRBJ2-7, with TRBD2 as a possible D gene (6 bases). Deletions cut 4 bases from V and 4 bases from J, with 17 bases between. The germline V gene encodes CDR1 MNHGY and CDR2 SAAAGT. The CDR3 covers 15 residues. The CDR3 here is CASSLRIWGEYEQYF. In DNA, the CDR3 is TGTGCCAGCAGTTTAAGGATTTGGGGGGAATACGAGCAGTACTTC.

The chain recombines TRBV7-2 with TRBJ1-2; 10 positions match TRBD1. V lost 0 bases to trimming and J lost 7 bases; unmatched junction nucleotides: 5. This CDR3 spans 15 amino acids. Germline V CDR1 and CDR2: SGHTA, FQGNSA. The CDR3, as DNA: TGTGCCAGCAGCTTAGCCAGACAGGGGGCAGGTGGCTACACCTTC. Protein sequence: CASSLARQGAGGYTF. Filled out from reference TRBV7-2 and TRBJ1-2, the complete variable domain reads GAGVSQSPSNKVTEKGKDVELRCDPISGHTALYWYRQSLGQGLEFLIYFQGNSAPDKSGLPSDRFSAERTGGSVSTLTIQRTQQEDSAVYLCASSLARQGAGGYTFGSGTRLTVV.

This chain uses TRBV10-3 with TRBJ2-7; no definite D call. The CDR3 totals 14 residues. Germline CDR1 is ENHRY and CDR2 is SYGVKD. V lost 3 bases and J 5 bases, leaving 14 bases between the germline ends. CDR3 sequence (DNA): TGTGCCATCAGTGAAAGTGTTCCCATCCACGAGCAGTACTTC. This encodes CAISESVPIHEQYF.

This clone occurred once. The chain uses TRBV2 and TRBJ1-1; 10 bases are a match to TRBD1. CDR1 is SNHLY and CDR2 is FYNNEI in the germline V gene. There are 16 residues in the CDR3. The junction had 11 bases not matched to a gene; V was cut back by 6 bases and J by 4 bases. CDR3 sequence: CASRATTGGLSTEAFF. The CDR3 DNA sequence: TGTGCCAGCAGAGCCACGACAGGGGGCCTGAGCACTGAAGCTTTCTTT.

The chain carries TRBV6-1 and TRBJ2-5; the match to TRBD2 covers 8 bases. The J segment lost 7 bases and the V segment lost 7 bases, leaving 5 bases of the junction unmatched. The CDR3 runs 12 residues. The V gene's germline CDR1 is MNHNS and CDR2 SASEGT. The CDR3: CASMREVGTQYF. Written as DNA, the CDR3 is TGTGCCAGCATGCGGGAGGTTGGGACCCAGTACTTC.

This clone was seen a handful of times. One end of the junction fails to match germline, which may point to a read error. The gene calls are TRBV28 and TRBJ1-2; 8 bases align to TRBD1. The CDR3 is 12 amino acids. The germline V gene has CDR1 MDHEN and CDR2 SYDVKM. CDR3 loop: CASVSGQGLPLF. The CDR3 DNA follows: TGTGCCAGCGTTTCCGGACAGGGTCTCCCCCTCTTC.

This sequence joins TRBV27 and TRBJ1-3; D not certain. The CDR3 spans 14 residues. V shed 3 bases and J shed 3 bases, with 9 bases lying between them. CDR1 is MNHEY, CDR2 SMNVEV, per germline (reference sequence). This CDR3 reads CASSFAGVGNTIYF. DNA of the CDR3: TGTGCCAGCAGTTTCGCAGGAGTTGGAAACACCATATATTTT.

The rearrangement links TRBV4-1 to TRBJ1-1; a possible D gene is TRBD1 (6 bases). From germline, CDR1 is MGHRA and CDR2 YSYEKL. CDR3 length: 15 amino acids. Between the trimmed V and J ends, which lost 1 base and 1 base, there was a span of 10 bases. The CDR3 DNA reads as TGCGCCAGCAGCCAAGCGGACAGTTCGAACACTGAAGCTTTCTTT. This codes for CASSQADSSNTEAFF.

V is TRBV6-1 and J is TRBJ2-2; 7 bases are shared with TRBD1. J lost 6 bases, V lost 0 bases, and 1 base had no gene match. CDR1 and CDR2 from the germline V gene are MNHNS and SASEGT. This CDR3 is 14 amino acids long. This CDR3 reads CASSEATGAGELFF. The CDR3 DNA is TGTGCCAGCAGTGAAGCCACAGGGGCCGGGGAGCTGTTTTTT.